The source of this T cell receptor beta chain is a study of Ad26.COV2.S vaccination and SARS-CoV-2 variants. The wider study: Donor participated within the Ad26.COV2.S arm of the COV1001 trial. Into the muscle, Ad26.COV2.S was dosed once or twice, 56 days apart.

Data came from immunoSEQ multiplex PCR; TCRdb stores just in-frame clones and leaves some out. Among some 410,000 clones listed, roughly 90% were seen once. As for treatment: roughly 18 received Ad26.COV2.S at low or high dose, single or two shots; roughly five received placebo; per-sample allocation not given. Sample collection was performed on day 63 after the first vaccine or placebo injection. The donor's status was that of an adult aged 18-55 years in Boston. This specimen was peripheral blood, taken in a trial of Ad26.COV2.S vaccine versus placebo. The TCR originated in a person between 18 and 65 years old who received the Ad26.COV2.S COVID-19 vaccine or a placebo.

The CDR3 sequence is CASTLLGEGTEAFF. In DNA, the CDR3 is TGTGCCAGCACCCTTTTAGGTGAGGGCACTGAAGCTTTCTTT. J is TRBJ1-1 and V is TRBV7-9; the D is unclear. The V gene lost 7 bases and the J gene lost 4 bases, with 16 bases spanning the gap. This CDR3 is built from 14 residues. Germline V gene lookup returns CDR1 SEHNR and CDR2 FQNEAQ (reference sequence).